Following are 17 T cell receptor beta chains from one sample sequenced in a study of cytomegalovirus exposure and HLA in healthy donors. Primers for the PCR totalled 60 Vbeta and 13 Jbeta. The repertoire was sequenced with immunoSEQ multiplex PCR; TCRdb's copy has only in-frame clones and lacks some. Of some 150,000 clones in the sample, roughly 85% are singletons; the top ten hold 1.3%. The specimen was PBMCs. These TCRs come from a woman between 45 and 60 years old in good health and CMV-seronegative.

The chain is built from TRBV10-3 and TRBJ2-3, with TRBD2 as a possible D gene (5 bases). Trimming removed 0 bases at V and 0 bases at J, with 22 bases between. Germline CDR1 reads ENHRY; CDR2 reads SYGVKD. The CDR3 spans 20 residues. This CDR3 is CAISESRGFGTPSSTDTQYF. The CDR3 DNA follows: TGTGCCATCAGTGAGTCGAGAGGGTTCGGCACACCCTCTAGCACAGATACGCAGTATTTT.

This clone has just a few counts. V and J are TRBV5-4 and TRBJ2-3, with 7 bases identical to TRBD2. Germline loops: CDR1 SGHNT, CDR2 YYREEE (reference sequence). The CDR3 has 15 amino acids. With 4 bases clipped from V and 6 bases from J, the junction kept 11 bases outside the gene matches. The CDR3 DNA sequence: TGTGCCAGCAGCATAGACAGCGGGGTCGTTGATACGCAGTATTTT. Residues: CASSIDSGVVDTQYF.

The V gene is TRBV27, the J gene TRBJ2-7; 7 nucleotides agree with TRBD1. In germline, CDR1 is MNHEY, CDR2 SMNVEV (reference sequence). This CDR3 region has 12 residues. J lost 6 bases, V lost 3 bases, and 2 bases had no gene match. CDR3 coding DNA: TGTGCCAGCAGTTTGACAGGGCGCGAGCAGTACTTC. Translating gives CASSLTGREQYF.

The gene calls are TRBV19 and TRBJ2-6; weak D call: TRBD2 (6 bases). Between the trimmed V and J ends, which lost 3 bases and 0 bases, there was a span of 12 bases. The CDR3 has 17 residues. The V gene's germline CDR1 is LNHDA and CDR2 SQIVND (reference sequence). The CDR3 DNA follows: TGTGCCAGTAGTATGGCGGGGCTAAGCTCTGGGGCCAACGTCCTGACTTTC. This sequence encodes CASSMAGLSSGANVLTF.

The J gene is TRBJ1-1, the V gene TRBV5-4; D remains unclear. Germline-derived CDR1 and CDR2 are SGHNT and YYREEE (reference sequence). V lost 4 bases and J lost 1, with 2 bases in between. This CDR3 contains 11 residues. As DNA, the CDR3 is TGTGCCAGCAGCCGGAACACTGAAGCTTTCTTT. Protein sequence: CASSRNTEAFF.

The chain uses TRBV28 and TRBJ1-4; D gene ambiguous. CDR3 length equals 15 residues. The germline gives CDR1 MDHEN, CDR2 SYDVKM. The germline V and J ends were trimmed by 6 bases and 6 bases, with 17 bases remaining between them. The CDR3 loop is CASSPSRGRDEKLFF. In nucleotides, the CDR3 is TGTGCCAGCAGCCCATCCCGGGGTCGAGATGAAAAACTGTTTTTT.

The chain's CDR3 is CSAIRDRVDTEAFF. The CDR3, as DNA: TGCAGCGCTATCCGGGACAGGGTAGACACTGAAGCTTTCTTT. This chain uses TRBV29-1 with TRBJ1-1; 9 nucleotides agree with TRBD1. This CDR3 is 14 amino acids long. V lost 7 bases and J lost 3; bases outside the gene matches: 9. Germline CDR1 SQVTM, CDR2 ANQGSEA.

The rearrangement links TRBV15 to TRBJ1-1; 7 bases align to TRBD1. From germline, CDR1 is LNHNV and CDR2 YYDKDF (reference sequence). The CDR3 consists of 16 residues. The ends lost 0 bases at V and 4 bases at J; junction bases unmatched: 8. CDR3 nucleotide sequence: TGTGCCACCAGCAGAGATTATACAGGGGAAGCCACTGAAGCTTTCTTT. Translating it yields CATSRDYTGEATEAFF. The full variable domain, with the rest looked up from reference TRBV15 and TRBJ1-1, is DAMVIQNPRYQVTQFGKPVTLSCSQTLNHNVMYWYQQKSSQAPKLLFHYYDKDFNNEADTPDNFQSRRPNTSFCFLDIRSPGLGDTAMYLCATSRDYTGEATEAFFGQGTRLTVV.

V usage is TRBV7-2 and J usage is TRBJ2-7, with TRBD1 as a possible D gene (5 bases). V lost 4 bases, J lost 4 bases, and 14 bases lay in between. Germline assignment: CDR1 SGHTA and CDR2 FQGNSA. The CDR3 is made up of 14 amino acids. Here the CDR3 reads CASSSQGGTYEQYF. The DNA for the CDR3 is TGTGCCAGCAGCTCCCAGGGCGGAACTTACGAGCAGTACTTC.

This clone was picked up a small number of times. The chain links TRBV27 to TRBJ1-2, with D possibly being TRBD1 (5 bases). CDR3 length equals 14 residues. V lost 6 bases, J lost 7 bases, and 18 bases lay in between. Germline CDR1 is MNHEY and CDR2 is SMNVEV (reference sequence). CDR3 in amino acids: CASSLTGVSGGYTF. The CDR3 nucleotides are TGTGCCAGCAGCCTTACGGGGGTTTCGGGTGGCTACACCTTC.

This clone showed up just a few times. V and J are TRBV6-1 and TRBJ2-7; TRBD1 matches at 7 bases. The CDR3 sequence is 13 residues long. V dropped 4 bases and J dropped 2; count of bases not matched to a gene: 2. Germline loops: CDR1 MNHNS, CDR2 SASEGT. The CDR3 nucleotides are TGTGCCAGCAGTGGACAGGGAACCTACGAGCAGTACTTC. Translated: CASSGQGTYEQYF.

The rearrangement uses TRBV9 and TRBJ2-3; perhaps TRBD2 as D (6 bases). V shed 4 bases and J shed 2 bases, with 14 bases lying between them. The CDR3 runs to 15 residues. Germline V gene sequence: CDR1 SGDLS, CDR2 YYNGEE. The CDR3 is CASSPRDFFTDTQYF. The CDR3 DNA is TGTGCCAGCAGCCCCCGGGACTTCTTCACAGATACGCAGTATTTT.

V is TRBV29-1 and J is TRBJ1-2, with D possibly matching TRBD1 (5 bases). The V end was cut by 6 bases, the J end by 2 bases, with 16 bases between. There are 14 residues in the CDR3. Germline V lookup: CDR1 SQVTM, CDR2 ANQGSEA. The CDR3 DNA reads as TGCAGCGTCTCGAGATCAAGACAGAACTATGGCTACACCTTC. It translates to CSVSRSRQNYGYTF.

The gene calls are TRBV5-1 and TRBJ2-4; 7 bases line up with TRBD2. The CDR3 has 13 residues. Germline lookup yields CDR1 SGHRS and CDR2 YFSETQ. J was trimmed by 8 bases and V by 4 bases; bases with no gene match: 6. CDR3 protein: CASSPPGGDIQYF. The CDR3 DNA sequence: TGCGCCAGCAGCCCCCCTGGGGGGGACATTCAGTACTTC.

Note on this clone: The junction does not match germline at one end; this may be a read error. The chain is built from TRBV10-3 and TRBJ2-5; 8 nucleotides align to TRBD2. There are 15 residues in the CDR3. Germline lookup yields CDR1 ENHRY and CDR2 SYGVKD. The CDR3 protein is CAISESLSGEETQYF. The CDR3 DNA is TGTGCCATCAGCGAGTCTCTTAGCGGGGAAGAGACCCAGTACTTC.

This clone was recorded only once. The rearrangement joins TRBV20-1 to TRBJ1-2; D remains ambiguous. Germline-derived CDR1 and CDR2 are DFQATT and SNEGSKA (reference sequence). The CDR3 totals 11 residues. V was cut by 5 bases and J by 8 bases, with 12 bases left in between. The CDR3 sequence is CSAPIYNGYTF. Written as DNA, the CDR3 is TGCAGTGCTCCCATTTACAACGGCTACACCTTC.

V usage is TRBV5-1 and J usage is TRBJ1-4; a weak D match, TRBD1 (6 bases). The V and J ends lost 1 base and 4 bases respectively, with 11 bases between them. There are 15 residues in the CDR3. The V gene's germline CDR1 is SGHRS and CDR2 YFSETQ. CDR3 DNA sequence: TGCGCCAGCAGCTTGACAACAGGGCTTAATGAAAAACTGTTTTTT. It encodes CASSLTTGLNEKLFF.